These T cell receptor beta chains were read from a single sample in a study of T cells in Graves' hyperthyroidism and ophthalmopathy. TCRdb recomputed calls from the multiplex PCR reads with MiXCR, one row per CDR3 protein. Of roughly 660,000 distinct CDR3 sequences in the sample, approximately 15% are singletons; the top ten hold about a sixth. The sample consisted of blood. These receptors originate from a man aged 45-65 years with Graves' hyperthyroidism. CDR3s include the opening cysteine and the closing phenylalanine or tryptophan. Clone size is stated in some rows and not others, as once, few, many or a class when expanded.

CAIPDTNSYEQYF	TRBV6-1	many
CSVEGRQAYNEQFF	TRBV29-1	few
CASSESGQFSTDTQYF	TRBV10-2	many
CASIGGRHTGELFF	TRBV28	few
CASSYSSGVVAELYNEQFF	TRBV6-2/TRBV6-3	.
CASSLGRTDKNIQYF	TRBV5-1	.
CASSQQGASYNEQFF	TRBV2	many
CATRGVNTEAFF	TRBV10-3	.
CASSQGGGLAGGRPYNEQFF	TRBV4-3	.
CASRPGQGSSYEQYF	TRBV19	.
CASSLQGSYTGELFF	TRBV3-1	few
CASSLMAGVSTDTQYF	TRBV12-3/TRBV12-4	.
CASSQAGAGGEKLFF	TRBV13	few
CASSIDTGISEYNQPQHF	TRBV19	few
CASSLPSSGSTDNEQFF	TRBV7-9	.
CASSQTDNSPLHF	TRBV3-1	.
CASSTQRMGNQPQHF	TRBV6-2/TRBV6-3	many
CASSPGLGPSTDTQYF	TRBV11-2	many